The rows below give T cell receptor beta chains drawn from one sample of a study of T cell repertoires in cytomegalovirus infection. In TCRdb, the reads were re-called with MiXCR into one record per CDR3 protein. The sample shows approximately 400,000 distinct CDR3 sequences, roughly 30% of them seen only once. Sequencing was done on a sample of PBMCs. The receptor set was obtained from a human donor in good health (CMV status not recorded). Some clones in this sample may be carry-over from other donors' samples. Each CDR3 is given with its conserved first and last residue. D genes are given only for firm matches. Size is omitted from some rows. Given values are once, few, many or a class for expanded clones.

CDR3: CASSYSRGAGETQYF
DNA: TGTGCCAGCAGTTACTCGAGGGGCGCCGGGGAGACCCAGTACTTC
J: TRBJ2-5
D: NA
size: NA
V: TRBV6-6

CDR3: CSARVSGTGVYEQYF
DNA: TGCAGTGCTAGAGTCTCAGGGACAGGGGTCTACGAGCAGTACTTC
J: TRBJ2-7
D: TRBD1
size: NA
V: TRBV20-1

CDR3: CASSPTVYEQYF
DNA: TGTGCCAGCAGCCCGACGGTCTACGAGCAGTACTTC
J: TRBJ2-7
D: NA
size: few
V: TRBV7-8

CDR3: CSVEDPDFGETQYF
DNA: TGCAGCGTTGAAGATCCGGACTTTGGAGAGACCCAGTACTTC
J: TRBJ2-5
D: NA
size: few
V: TRBV29-1

CDR3: CASSLDILGQDEAFF
DNA: TGTGCCAGCAGCTTGGACATACTAGGACAGGATGAAGCTTTCTTT
J: TRBJ1-1
D: TRBD1
size: NA
V: TRBV5-5

CDR3: CASSQDPGVREKLFF
DNA: TGCGCCAGCAGCCAAGACCCGGGGGTGAGGGAAAAACTGTTTTTT
J: TRBJ1-4
D: NA
size: few
V: TRBV4-1

CDR3: CASSGGHPTNYGYTF
DNA: TGTGCCAGCAGTGGGGGACACCCTACTAACTATGGCTACACCTTC
J: TRBJ1-2
D: NA
size: few
V: TRBV2

CDR3: CASTGTSGGSIYEQYF
DNA: TGTGCCAGCACCGGGACTAGCGGGGGGTCGATCTACGAGCAGTACTTC
J: TRBJ2-7
D: TRBD2
size: NA
V: TRBV27

CDR3: CASSAGQGAHNEQFF
DNA: TGTGCCAGCAGTGCGGGACAGGGGGCCCACAATGAGCAGTTCTTC
J: TRBJ2-1
D: TRBD1
size: NA
V: TRBV6-2/TRBV6-3

CDR3: CASSKQGGNTEAFF
DNA: TGTGCCAGCAGCAAGCAAGGGGGTAACACTGAAGCTTTCTTT
J: TRBJ1-1
D: NA
size: many
V: TRBV7-2

CDR3: CASSIFDSNQPQHF
DNA: TGTGCCAGTAGTATCTTCGATAGCAATCAGCCCCAGCATTTT
J: TRBJ1-5
D: NA
size: NA
V: TRBV19

CDR3: CASSLFAGGKNTEAFF
DNA: TGTGCCAGCAGCTTATTTGCGGGCGGAAAGAACACTGAAGCTTTCTTT
J: TRBJ1-1
D: NA
size: many
V: TRBV11-2

CDR3: CASSCREAKTLSGNTIYF
DNA: TGTGCCAGCAGTTGTCGGGAGGCTAAGACTCTCTCTGGAAACACCATATATTTT
J: TRBJ1-3
D: NA
size: NA
V: TRBV27

CDR3: CASSQDLDRGSSYNSPLHF
DNA: TGCGCCAGCAGCCAAGATCTGGACAGGGGAAGCTCCTATAATTCACCCCTCCACTTT
J: TRBJ1-6
D: TRBD1
size: NA
V: TRBV4-3

CDR3: CASSLVGSGDSPLHF
DNA: TGTGCCAGCAGTTTAGTGGGTAGCGGTGATTCACCCCTCCACTTT
J: TRBJ1-6
D: NA
size: NA
V: TRBV12-3/TRBV12-4

CDR3: CASSLQAGYGYTF
DNA: TGTGCCAGCAGCTTGCAGGCGGGCTATGGCTACACCTTC
J: TRBJ1-2
D: NA
size: few
V: TRBV5-4

CDR3: CASSPRAGSGELFF
DNA: TGTGCCAGCAGCCCCCGGGCGGGGTCCGGGGAGCTGTTTTTT
J: TRBJ2-2
D: NA
size: NA
V: TRBV7-6

CDR3: CASSMAPAPYEQYF
DNA: TGTGCCAGCAGTATGGCCCCCGCCCCCTACGAGCAGTACTTC
J: TRBJ2-7
D: NA
size: NA
V: TRBV6-5

CDR3: CASSLGGSETQYF
DNA: TGTGCCAGCAGTTTAGGGGGTTCAGAGACCCAGTACTTC
J: TRBJ2-5
D: NA
size: NA
V: TRBV28

CDR3: CASSLATRDQPQHF
DNA: TGTGCCAGCAGCTTAGCCACCAGGGATCAGCCCCAGCATTTT
J: TRBJ1-5
D: NA
size: NA
V: TRBV7-9

CDR3: CASSLLSGNQPQHF
DNA: TGTGCCAGCAGTTTACTGTCCGGGAATCAGCCCCAGCATTTT
J: TRBJ1-5
D: NA
size: few
V: TRBV28

CDR3: CASSWGRGRETQYF
DNA: TGTGCCAGCAGCTGGGGTCGGGGGCGAGAGACCCAGTACTTC
J: TRBJ2-5
D: NA
size: many
V: TRBV7-2

CDR3: CASTLLGSYNEQFF
DNA: TGTGCCAGCACCCTCCTTGGATCCTACAATGAGCAGTTCTTC
J: TRBJ2-1
D: NA
size: NA
V: TRBV6-5

CDR3: CTSSLPQGEQYF
DNA: TGCACCAGCAGCCTCCCTCAGGGAGAGCAGTACTTC
J: TRBJ2-7
D: NA
size: NA
V: TRBV4-1

CDR3: CASSQEGPFTEAFF
DNA: TGCGCCAGCAGCCAAGAGGGACCGTTCACTGAAGCTTTCTTT
J: TRBJ1-1
D: NA
size: few
V: TRBV4-1

CDR3: CASSYDSGGAGEQFF
DNA: TGTGCCAGCAGTTACGATAGCGGGGGGGCGGGTGAGCAGTTCTTC
J: TRBJ2-1
D: TRBD2
size: NA
V: TRBV28

CDR3: CASSLVGTGGDTEAFF
DNA: TGTGCCAGCAGCTTAGTCGGGACAGGGGGCGACACTGAAGCTTTCTTT
J: TRBJ1-1
D: TRBD1
size: many
V: TRBV7-2

CDR3: CASSQDSGRPTGELFF
DNA: TGTGCCAGCAGCCAAGACAGCGGCCGCCCCACCGGGGAGCTGTTTTTT
J: TRBJ2-2
D: NA
size: NA
V: TRBV6-2/TRBV6-3

CDR3: CSARNPLLQGTPYNEQFF
DNA: TGCAGTGCTAGAAACCCCCTTCTGCAGGGGACCCCATACAATGAGCAGTTCTTC
J: TRBJ2-1
D: NA
size: NA
V: TRBV20-1

CDR3: CASSLTSGGVSSDTQYF
DNA: TGTGCCAGCAGCCTGACTAGCGGGGGGGTTTCGTCGGATACGCAGTATTTT
J: TRBJ2-3
D: TRBD2
size: NA
V: TRBV25-1

CDR3: CASSTTSAYEQYF
DNA: TGTGCCAGCAGCACGACTAGCGCATACGAGCAGTACTTC
J: TRBJ2-7
D: TRBD2
size: NA
V: TRBV7-6

CDR3: CAISDQAANEQFF
DNA: TGTGCCATCAGTGACCAAGCGGCCAATGAGCAGTTCTTC
J: TRBJ2-1
D: NA
size: NA
V: TRBV10-3

CDR3: CASSAADPLQPAFF
DNA: TGTGCCAGCAGCGCTGCGGACCCACTCCAGCCAGCTTTCTTT
J: TRBJ1-1
D: NA
size: few
V: TRBV6-8

CDR3: CASSFGTLGSEKLFF
DNA: TGTGCCAGCAGCTTCGGGACCCTCGGTAGTGAAAAACTGTTTTTT
J: TRBJ1-4
D: NA
size: NA
V: TRBV11-2

CDR3: CASSLHQKTSGGGRSYNEQFF
DNA: TGTGCCAGCAGCCTCCACCAAAAGACTAGCGGGGGTGGCCGGAGTTACAATGAGCAGTTCTTC
J: TRBJ2-1
D: TRBD2
size: NA
V: TRBV12-3/TRBV12-4

CDR3: CASSPGQGVYGYTF
DNA: TGTGCCAGCAGCCCGGGACAGGGAGTATATGGCTACACCTTC
J: TRBJ1-2
D: TRBD1
size: many
V: TRBV11-2

CDR3: CASSSRPDQPQHF
DNA: TGTGCCAGCAGTTCGAGACCAGATCAGCCCCAGCATTTT
J: TRBJ1-5
D: NA
size: NA
V: TRBV27

CDR3: CASRMDGGPYEQYF
DNA: TGTGCCAGCAGGATGGACGGGGGGCCCTACGAGCAGTACTTC
J: TRBJ2-7
D: NA
size: many
V: TRBV6-1

CDR3: CASSGRDRANTEAFF
DNA: TGTGCCAGCAGCGGCCGGGACAGGGCGAACACTGAAGCTTTCTTT
J: TRBJ1-1
D: TRBD1
size: many
V: TRBV7-2

CDR3: CASSLVVRGYGYTF
DNA: TGTGCCAGCAGTTTAGTTGTCAGGGGCTATGGCTACACCTTC
J: TRBJ1-2
D: NA
size: few
V: TRBV12-3/TRBV12-4

CDR3: CATSRDRGPTGIAFF
DNA: TGTGCCACCAGCAGAGACAGGGGACCTACAGGGATAGCTTTCTTT
J: TRBJ1-1
D: NA
size: few
V: TRBV15

CDR3: CALGPVEYEQFF
DNA: TGTGCCTTGGGCCCCGTCGAGTATGAGCAGTTCTTC
J: TRBJ2-1
D: NA
size: NA
V: TRBV30

CDR3: CASSQDRGYEKLFF
DNA: TGTGCCAGCAGCCAAGACAGGGGTTACGAAAAACTGTTTTTT
J: TRBJ1-4
D: NA
size: NA
V: TRBV4-2

CDR3: CASSQVGTWGETQYF
DNA: TGTGCCAGCAGCCAAGTTGGAACCTGGGGAGAGACCCAGTACTTC
J: TRBJ2-5
D: NA
size: NA
V: TRBV3-1

CDR3: CASSARTGEIPYEQYF
DNA: TGTGCCAGCAGCGCTCGTACAGGGGAAATCCCCTACGAGCAGTACTTC
J: TRBJ2-7
D: TRBD1
size: few
V: TRBV7-6

CDR3: CASSHRQGAGEQYF
DNA: TGCGCCAGCAGCCACCGACAGGGGGCCGGCGAGCAGTACTTC
J: TRBJ2-7
D: TRBD1
size: NA
V: TRBV4-1

CDR3: CSVLGEGNVQETQYF
DNA: TGCAGCGTTCTCGGTGAGGGGAACGTCCAAGAGACCCAGTACTTC
J: TRBJ2-5
D: NA
size: NA
V: TRBV29-1

CDR3: CASSQYQGLEETQYF
DNA: TGTGCCAGCAGCCAATATCAGGGGCTAGAGGAGACCCAGTACTTC
J: TRBJ2-5
D: NA
size: few
V: TRBV14

CDR3: CASSQADRYPEAFF
DNA: TGCGCCAGCAGCCAGGCCGACAGATACCCTGAAGCTTTCTTT
J: TRBJ1-1
D: NA
size: NA
V: TRBV4-1

CDR3: CASRGQENGYTF
DNA: TGTGCCAGCAGAGGACAGGAGAATGGCTACACCTTC
J: TRBJ1-2
D: TRBD1
size: NA
V: TRBV4-2

CDR3: CASSFSQERGGGETQYF
DNA: TGTGCCAGCAGCTTTAGCCAGGAGCGGGGGGGCGGGGAGACCCAGTACTTC
J: TRBJ2-5
D: TRBD2
size: few
V: TRBV7-6